The T cell receptor beta chain under discussion was sequenced for a study of read filtering for tumor transcriptome and immune sequencing. At the level of the study: DNase treatment preceded whole-transcriptome library preparation. General study results and limits: Sorted CD138-negative bone marrow cells were not purified T cells.

Germline CDR1 is SEHNR and CDR2 is FQNEAQ (reference sequence). This CDR3 is built from 15 residues. Comment on this clonotype: The antigen is undetermined. A much larger clone sits a single nucleotide away, making a read error possible.

Molecular barcoded adaptors covering alpha/delta and beta/gamma chains were used on roughly 400 ng RNA. TCRdb recomputed calls from the reads with MiXCR, one row per CDR3 protein. The table has tens of thousands of distinct CDR3 sequences, about an eighth seen once. The V call is TRBV7-9, the J call TRBJ1-5; possibly TRBD1 for D (5 bases). The clonotype originates from a donor aged 40 or older with multiple myeloma. Sequenced: a population of CD138-negative cells sorted from bone marrow. CDR3 in DNA: TGTGCCAGCAGCCCTTTCGTGGGGCACAATCAGTCCCAGCATTTT. Its translation: CASSPFVGHNQSQHF.